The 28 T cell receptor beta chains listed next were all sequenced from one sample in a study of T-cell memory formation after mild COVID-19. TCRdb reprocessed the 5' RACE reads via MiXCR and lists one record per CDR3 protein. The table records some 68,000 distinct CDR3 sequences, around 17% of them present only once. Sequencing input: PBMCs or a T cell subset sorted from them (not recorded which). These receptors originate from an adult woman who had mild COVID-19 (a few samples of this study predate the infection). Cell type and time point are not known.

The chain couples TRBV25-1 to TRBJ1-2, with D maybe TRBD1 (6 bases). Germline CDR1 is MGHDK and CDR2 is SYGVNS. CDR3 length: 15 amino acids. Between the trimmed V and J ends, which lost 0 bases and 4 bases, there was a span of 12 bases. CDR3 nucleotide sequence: TGTGCCAGCAGTGAATATGGGGGGCCCGGCTATGGCTACACCTTC. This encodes CASSEYGGPGYGYTF.

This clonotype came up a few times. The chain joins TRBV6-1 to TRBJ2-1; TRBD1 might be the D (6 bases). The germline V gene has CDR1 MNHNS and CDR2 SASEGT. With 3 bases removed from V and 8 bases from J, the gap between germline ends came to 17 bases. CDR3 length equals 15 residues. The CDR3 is CASSDQTGGTDEQFF. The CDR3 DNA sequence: TGTGCCAGCAGTGACCAGACAGGTGGGACCGATGAGCAGTTCTTC.

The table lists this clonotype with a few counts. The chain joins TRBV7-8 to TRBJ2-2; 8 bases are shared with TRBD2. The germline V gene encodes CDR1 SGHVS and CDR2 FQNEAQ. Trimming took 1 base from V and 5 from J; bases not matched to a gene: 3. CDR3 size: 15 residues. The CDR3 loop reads CASSLGASGTGELFF. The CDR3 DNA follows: TGTGCCAGCAGCTTAGGTGCTAGCGGGACCGGGGAGCTGTTTTTT.

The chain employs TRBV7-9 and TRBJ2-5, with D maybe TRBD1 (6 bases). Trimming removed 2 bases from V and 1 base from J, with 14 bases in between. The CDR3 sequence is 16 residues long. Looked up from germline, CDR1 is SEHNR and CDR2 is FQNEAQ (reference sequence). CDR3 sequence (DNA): TGTGCCAGCAGCTTATTTGCAGGGGTGACCCAAGAGACCCAGTACTTC. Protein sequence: CASSLFAGVTQETQYF.

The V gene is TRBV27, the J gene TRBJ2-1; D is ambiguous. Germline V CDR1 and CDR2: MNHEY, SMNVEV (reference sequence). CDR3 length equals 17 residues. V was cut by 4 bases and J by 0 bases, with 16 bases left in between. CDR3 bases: TGTGCCAGCAGTTCTCCCCGGACGTTTAGCTCCTACAATGAGCAGTTCTTC. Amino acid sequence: CASSSPRTFSSYNEQFF.

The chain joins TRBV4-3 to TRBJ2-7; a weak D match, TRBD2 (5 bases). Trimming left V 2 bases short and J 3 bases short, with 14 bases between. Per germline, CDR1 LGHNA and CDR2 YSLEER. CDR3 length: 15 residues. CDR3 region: CASSQKRSGGYEQYF. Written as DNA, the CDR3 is TGCGCCAGCAGCCAAAAACGGAGTGGAGGCTACGAGCAGTACTTC.

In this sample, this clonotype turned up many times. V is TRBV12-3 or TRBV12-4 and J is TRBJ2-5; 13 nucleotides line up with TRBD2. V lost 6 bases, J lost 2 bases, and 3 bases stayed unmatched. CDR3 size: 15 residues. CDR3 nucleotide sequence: TGTGCCAGCAGCCAGGGACTAGCGGGACAAGAGACCCAGTACTTC. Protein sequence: CASSQGLAGQETQYF.

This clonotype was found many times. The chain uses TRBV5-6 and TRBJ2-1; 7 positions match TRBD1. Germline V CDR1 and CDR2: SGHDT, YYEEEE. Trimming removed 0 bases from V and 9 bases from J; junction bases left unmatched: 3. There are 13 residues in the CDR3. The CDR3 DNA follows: TGTGCCAGCAGCTTGGTACAGGGGATTGAGCAGTTCTTC. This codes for CASSLVQGIEQFF.

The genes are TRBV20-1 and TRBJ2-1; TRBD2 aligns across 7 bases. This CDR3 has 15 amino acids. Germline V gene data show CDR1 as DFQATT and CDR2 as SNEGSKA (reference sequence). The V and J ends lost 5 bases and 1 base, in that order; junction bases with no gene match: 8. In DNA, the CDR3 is TGCAGTGCTGCCCCCCTAGCGGAGTCCTACAATGAGCAGTTCTTC. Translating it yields CSAAPLAESYNEQFF.

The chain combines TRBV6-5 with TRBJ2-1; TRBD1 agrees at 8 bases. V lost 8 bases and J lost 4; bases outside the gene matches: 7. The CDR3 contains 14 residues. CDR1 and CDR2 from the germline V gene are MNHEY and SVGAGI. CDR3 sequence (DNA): TGTGCCAGCCGACCGGGACAGGAGTACAATGAGCAGTTCTTC. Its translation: CASRPGQEYNEQFF.

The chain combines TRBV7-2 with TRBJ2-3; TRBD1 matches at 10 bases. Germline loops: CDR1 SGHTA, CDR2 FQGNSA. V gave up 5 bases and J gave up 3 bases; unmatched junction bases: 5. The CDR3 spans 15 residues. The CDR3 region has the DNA TGTGCCAGCAGCCCGTGGACAGGGGGGACAGATACGCAGTATTTT. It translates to CASSPWTGGTDTQYF.

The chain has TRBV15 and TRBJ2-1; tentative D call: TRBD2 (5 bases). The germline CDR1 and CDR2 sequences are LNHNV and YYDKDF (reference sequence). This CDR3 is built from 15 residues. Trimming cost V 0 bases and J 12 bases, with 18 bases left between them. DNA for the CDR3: TGTGCCACCAGCAGAGAGAGGGTACCAAGAGTCGGGCAGTTCTTC. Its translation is CATSRERVPRVGQFF.

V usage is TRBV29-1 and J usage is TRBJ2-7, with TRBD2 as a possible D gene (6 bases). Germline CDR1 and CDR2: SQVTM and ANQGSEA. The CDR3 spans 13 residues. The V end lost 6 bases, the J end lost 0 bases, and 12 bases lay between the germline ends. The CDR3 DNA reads TGCAGCGTAGGAAGCGGGTTCTCCTACGAGCAGTACTTC. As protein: CSVGSGFSYEQYF.

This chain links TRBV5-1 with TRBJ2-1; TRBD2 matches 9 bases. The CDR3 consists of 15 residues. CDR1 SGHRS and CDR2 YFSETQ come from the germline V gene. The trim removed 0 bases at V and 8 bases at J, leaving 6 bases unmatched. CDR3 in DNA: TGCGCCAGCAGCTTGGGGGATAGCGGGAGCTATGAGCAGTTCTTC. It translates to CASSLGDSGSYEQFF.

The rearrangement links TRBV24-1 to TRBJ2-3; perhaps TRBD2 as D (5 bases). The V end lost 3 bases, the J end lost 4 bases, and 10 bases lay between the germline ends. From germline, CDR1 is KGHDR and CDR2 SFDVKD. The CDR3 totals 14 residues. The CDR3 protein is CATSDLRVSDTQYF. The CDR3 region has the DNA TGTGCCACCAGTGATCTGCGGGTTTCAGATACGCAGTATTTT.

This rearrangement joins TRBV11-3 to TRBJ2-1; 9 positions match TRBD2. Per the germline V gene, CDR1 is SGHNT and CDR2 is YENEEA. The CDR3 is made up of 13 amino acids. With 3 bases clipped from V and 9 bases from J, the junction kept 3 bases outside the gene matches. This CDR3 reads CASSFVSGGEQFF. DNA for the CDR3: TGTGCCAGCAGCTTCGTTAGCGGGGGTGAGCAGTTCTTC. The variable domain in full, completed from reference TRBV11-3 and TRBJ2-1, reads EAGVVQSPRYKIIEKKQPVAFWCNPISGHNTLYWYLQNLGQGPELLIRYENEEAVDDSQLPKDRFSAERLKGVDSTLKIQPAELGDSAVYLCASSFVSGGEQFFGPGTRLTVL.

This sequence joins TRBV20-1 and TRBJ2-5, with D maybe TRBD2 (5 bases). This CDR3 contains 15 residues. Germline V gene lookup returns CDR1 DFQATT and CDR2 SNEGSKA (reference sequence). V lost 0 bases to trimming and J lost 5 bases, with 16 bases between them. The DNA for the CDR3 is TGCAGTGCTAGAGATCCCGCCGAATCGGGGGAGACCCAGTACTTC. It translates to CSARDPAESGETQYF.

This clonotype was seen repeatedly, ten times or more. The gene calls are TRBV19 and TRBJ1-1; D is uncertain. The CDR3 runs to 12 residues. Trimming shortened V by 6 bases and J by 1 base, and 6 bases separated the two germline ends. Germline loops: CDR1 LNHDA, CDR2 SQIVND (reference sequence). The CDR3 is CASSPQNTEAFF. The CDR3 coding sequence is TGTGCCAGTAGCCCCCAGAACACTGAAGCTTTCTTT. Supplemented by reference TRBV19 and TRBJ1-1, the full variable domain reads DGGITQSPKYLFRKEGQNVTLSCEQNLNHDAMYWYRQDPGQGLRLIYYSQIVNDFQKGDIAEGYSVSREKKESFPLTVTSAQKNPTAFYLCASSPQNTEAFFGQGTRLTVV.

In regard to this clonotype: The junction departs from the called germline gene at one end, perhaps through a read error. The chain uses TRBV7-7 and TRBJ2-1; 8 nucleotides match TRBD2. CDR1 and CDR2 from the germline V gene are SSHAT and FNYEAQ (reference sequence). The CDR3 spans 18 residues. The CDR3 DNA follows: TGTGCTAGCAGCTTAGCGCGCCCAGCGGGGGACCCCTACAATGAGCAGTTCTTC. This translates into CASSLARPAGDPYNEQFF.

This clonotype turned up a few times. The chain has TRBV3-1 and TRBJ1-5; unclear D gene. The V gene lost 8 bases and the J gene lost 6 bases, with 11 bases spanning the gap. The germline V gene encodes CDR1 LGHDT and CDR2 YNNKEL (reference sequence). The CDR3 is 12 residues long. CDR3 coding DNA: TGTGCCAGCGGGGATTTGGTTCAGCCCCAGCATTTT. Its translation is CASGDLVQPQHF.

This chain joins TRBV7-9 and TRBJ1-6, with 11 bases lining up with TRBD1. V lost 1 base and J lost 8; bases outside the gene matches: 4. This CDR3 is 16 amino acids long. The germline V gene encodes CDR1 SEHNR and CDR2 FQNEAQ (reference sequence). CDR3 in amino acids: CASSLGPGQGDSPLHF. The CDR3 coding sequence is TGTGCCAGCAGCTTAGGGCCGGGACAGGGGGATTCACCCCTCCACTTT. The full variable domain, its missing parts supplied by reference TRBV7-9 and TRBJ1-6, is DTGVSQNPRHKITKRGQNVTFRCDPISEHNRLYWYRQTLGQGPEFLTYFQNEAQLEKSRLLSDRFSAERPKGSFSTLEIQRTEQGDSAMYLCASSLGPGQGDSPLHFGNGTRLTVT.

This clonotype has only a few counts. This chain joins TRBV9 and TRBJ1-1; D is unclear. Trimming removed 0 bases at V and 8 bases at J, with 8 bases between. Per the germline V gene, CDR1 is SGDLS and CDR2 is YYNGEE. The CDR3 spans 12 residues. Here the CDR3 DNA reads TGTGCCAGCAGCGTAGCAGGTAAAGAAGCTTTCTTT. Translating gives CASSVAGKEAFF.

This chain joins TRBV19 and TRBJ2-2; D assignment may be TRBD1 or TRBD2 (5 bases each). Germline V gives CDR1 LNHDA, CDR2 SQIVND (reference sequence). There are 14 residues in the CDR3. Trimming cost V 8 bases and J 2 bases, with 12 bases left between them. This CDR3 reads CASLRDHNTGELFF. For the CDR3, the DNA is TGTGCCAGTCTACGGGACCATAACACCGGGGAGCTGTTTTTT.

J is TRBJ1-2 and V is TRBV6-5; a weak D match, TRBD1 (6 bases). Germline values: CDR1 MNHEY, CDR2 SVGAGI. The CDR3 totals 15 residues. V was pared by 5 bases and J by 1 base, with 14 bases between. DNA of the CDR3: TGTGCCAGCAGTGCCGGGACAAGAAATAACTATGGCTACACCTTC. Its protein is CASSAGTRNNYGYTF.

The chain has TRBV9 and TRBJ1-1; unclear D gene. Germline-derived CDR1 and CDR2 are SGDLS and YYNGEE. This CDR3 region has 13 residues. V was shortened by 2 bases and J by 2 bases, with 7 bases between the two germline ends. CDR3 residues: CASSVGANTEAFF. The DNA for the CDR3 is TGTGCCAGCAGCGTTGGCGCTAACACTGAAGCTTTCTTT.

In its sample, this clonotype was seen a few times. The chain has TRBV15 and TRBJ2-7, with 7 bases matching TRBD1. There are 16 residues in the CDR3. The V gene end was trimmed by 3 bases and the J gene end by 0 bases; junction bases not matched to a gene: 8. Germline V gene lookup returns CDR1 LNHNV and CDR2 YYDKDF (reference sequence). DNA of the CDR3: TGTGCCACCAGCAGTCCCCGGGACAGCAACTCCTACGAGCAGTACTTC. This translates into CATSSPRDSNSYEQYF.

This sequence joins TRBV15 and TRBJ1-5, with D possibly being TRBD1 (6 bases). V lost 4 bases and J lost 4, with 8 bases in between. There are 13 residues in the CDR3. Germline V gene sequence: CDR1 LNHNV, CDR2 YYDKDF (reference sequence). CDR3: CATSNRANQPQHF. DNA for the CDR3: TGTGCCACCAGCAACAGGGCAAATCAGCCCCAGCATTTT.

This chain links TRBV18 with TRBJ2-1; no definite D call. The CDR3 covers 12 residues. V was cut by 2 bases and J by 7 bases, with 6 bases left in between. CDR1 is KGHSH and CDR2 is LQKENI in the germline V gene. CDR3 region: CASSPIGNEQFF. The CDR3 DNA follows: TGTGCCAGCTCACCAATTGGGAATGAGCAGTTCTTC.